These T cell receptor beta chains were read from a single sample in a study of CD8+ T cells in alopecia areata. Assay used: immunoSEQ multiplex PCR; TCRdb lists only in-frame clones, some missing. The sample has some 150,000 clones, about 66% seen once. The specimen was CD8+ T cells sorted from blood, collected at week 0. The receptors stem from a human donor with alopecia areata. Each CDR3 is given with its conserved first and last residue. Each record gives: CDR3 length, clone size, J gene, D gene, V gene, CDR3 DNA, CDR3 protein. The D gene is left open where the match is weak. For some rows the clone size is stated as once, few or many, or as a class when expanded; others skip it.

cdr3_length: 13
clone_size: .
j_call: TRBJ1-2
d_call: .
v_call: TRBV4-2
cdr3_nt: TGTGCCAGCAGCCAATCAGGCAGCTATGGCTACACCTTC
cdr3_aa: CASSQSGSYGYTF

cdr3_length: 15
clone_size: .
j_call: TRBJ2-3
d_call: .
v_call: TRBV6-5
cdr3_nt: TGTGCCAGCAGCCACAGGGATTCCCGCACAGATACGCAGTATTTT
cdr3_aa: CASSHRDSRTDTQYF

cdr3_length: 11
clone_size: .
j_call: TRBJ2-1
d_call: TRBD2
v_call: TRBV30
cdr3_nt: TGTGCCTGGAGAGGACTAGCGGGGACGTTCTTC
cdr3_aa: CAWRGLAGTFF

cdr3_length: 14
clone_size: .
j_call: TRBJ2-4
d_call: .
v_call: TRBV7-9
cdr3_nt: TGTGCCAGCGCCCATGGGGGGGCCAAAAACATTCAGTACTTC
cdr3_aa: CASAHGGAKNIQYF

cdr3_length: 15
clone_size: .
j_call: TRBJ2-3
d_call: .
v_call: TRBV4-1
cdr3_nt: TGCGCCAGCAGCCAAGGACTGGGGATCGCGGATACGCAGTATTTT
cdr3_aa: CASSQGLGIADTQYF

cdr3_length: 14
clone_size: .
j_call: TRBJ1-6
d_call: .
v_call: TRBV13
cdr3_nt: TGTGCCAGCAGGTTCGGCGGCGGGAGTTCACCCCTCCACTTT
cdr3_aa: CASRFGGGSSPLHF

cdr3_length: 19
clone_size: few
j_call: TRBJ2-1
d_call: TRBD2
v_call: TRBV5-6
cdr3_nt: TGTGCCAGCAGCTACCCGGGACTAGCGGGGGGGCTTGCCTACAATGAGCAGTTCTTC
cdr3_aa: CASSYPGLAGGLAYNEQFF

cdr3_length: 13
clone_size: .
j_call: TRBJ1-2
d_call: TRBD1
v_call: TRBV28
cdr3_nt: TGTGCCAGCAGTGGCAGGGGGGGGTATGGCTACACCTTC
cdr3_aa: CASSGRGGYGYTF

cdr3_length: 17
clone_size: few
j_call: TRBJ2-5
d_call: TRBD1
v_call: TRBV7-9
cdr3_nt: TGTGCCAGCAGCTCGCCCAGACAGGGGACCAAACAAGAGACCCAGTACTTC
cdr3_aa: CASSSPRQGTKQETQYF

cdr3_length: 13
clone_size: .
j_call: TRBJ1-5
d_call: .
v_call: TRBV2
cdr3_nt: TGTGCCAGCATGCTGGGTAGCAATCAGCCCCAGCATTTT
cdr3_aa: CASMLGSNQPQHF

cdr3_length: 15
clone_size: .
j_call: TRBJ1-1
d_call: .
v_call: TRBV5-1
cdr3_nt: TGCGCCAGCAGCTTGGGGGCCTCCCGGAACACTGAAGCTTTCTTT
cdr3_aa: CASSLGASRNTEAFF

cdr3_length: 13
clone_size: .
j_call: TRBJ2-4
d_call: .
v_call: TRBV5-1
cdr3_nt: TGCGCCAGCAGCTTGCAGGGGGGTGACATTCAGTACTTC
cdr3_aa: CASSLQGGDIQYF

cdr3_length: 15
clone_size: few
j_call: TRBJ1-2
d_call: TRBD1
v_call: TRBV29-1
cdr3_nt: TGCAGCGCTGGGAGAACAGGGGAAGCTAACTATGGCTACACCTTC
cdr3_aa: CSAGRTGEANYGYTF

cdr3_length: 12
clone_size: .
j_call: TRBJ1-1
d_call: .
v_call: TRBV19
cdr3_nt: TGTGCCAGTAGTATTGGACGGACTGAAGCTTTCTTT
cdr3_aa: CASSIGRTEAFF

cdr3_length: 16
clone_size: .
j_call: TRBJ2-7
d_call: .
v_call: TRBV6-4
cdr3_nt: TGTGCCAGCAGTAACCCCCGACGCAGCTCCCCCTACGAGCAGTACTTC
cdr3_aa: CASSNPRRSSPYEQYF

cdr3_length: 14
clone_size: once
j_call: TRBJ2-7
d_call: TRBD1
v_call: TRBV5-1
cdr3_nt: TGCGCCAGCAGCACTCCGGGACAGTCCTACGAGCAGTACTTC
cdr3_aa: CASSTPGQSYEQYF

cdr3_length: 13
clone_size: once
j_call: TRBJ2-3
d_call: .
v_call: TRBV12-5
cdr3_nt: TGTGCTAGTGTAACCGGCCGACGAGATACGCAGTATTTT
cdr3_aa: CASVTGRRDTQYF

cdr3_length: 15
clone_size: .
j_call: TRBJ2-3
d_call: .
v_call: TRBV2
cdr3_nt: TGTGCCAGCAGTGTGATTTTAGCCCACACAGATACGCAGTATTTT
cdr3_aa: CASSVILAHTDTQYF

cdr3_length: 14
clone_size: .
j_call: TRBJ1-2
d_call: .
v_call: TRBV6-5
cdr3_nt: TGTGCCAGCAATCCGACAGGTTCGAACTATGGCTACACCTTC
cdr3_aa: CASNPTGSNYGYTF

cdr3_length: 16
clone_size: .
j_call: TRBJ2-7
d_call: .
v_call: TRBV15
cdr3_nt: TGTGCCACCAGCAGAGATCCCGGGACGGTATCCTACGAGCAGTACTTC
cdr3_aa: CATSRDPGTVSYEQYF

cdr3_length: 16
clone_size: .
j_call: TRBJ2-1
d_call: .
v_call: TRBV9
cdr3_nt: TGTGCCAGCAGCGTAGTTAACAAGGGGACCTACAATGAGCAGTTCTTC
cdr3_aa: CASSVVNKGTYNEQFF

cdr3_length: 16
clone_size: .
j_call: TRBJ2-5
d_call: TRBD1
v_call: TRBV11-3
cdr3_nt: TGTGCCAGCAGCCCCCCCCCGGACAGGGTGGGAGAGACCCAGTACTTC
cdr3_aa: CASSPPPDRVGETQYF

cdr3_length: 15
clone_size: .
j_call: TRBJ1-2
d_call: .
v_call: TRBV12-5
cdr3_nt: TGTGCTAGTGGTTTTTTGAGTGGTTTGGACTATGGCTACACCTTC
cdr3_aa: CASGFLSGLDYGYTF

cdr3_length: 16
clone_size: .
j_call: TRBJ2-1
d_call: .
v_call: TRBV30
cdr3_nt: TGTGCCTGGAGTCGCCTGACCGAGAGGCCCTACAATGAGCAGTTCTTC
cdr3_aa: CAWSRLTERPYNEQFF

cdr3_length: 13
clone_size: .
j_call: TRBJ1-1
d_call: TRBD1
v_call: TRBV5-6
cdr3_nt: TGTGCCAGTTACTTCAGGGGGAACCCTGAAGCTTTCTTT
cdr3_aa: CASYFRGNPEAFF

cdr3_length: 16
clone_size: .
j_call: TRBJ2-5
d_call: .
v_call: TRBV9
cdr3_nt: TGTGCCAGCAGCGTAACGGCCGGGGGCGGGCAAGAGACCCAGTACTTC
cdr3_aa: CASSVTAGGGQETQYF

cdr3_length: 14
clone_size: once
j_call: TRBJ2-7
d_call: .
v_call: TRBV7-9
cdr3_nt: TGTGCCAGCAGCCCAAGGTCCCAAACCTACGAGCAGTACTTC
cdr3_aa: CASSPRSQTYEQYF

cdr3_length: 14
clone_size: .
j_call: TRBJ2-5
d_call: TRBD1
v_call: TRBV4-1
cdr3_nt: TGCGCCAGCAGCCGCGAACAGGGGGAAGAGACCCAGTACTTC
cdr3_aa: CASSREQGEETQYF

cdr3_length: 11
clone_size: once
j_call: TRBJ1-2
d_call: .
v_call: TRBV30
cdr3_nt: TGTGCCTGGGAACAGAGGGAGGGCTACACCTTC
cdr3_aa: CAWEQREGYTF

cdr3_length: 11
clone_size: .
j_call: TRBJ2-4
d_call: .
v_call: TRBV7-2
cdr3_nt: TGTGCCAGCAGATATACATGGTCCATCCACTTC
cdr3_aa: CASRYTWSIHF

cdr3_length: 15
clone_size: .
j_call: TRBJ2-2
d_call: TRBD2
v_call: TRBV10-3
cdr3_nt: TGTGCCATCAGTGAACTAGCGGGGCGCACCGGGGAGCTGTTTTTT
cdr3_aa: CAISELAGRTGELFF

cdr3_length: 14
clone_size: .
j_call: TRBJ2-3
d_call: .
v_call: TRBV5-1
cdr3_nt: TGCGCCAGCAGGCCGAGTTTCCCCGTGGATACGCAGTATTTT
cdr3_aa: CASRPSFPVDTQYF

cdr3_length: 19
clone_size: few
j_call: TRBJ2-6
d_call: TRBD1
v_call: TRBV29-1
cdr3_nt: TGCAGCGTCGAAGGTGTACCGGGACAGGAGAGCTCTGGGGCCAACGTCCTGACTTTC
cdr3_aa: CSVEGVPGQESSGANVLTF

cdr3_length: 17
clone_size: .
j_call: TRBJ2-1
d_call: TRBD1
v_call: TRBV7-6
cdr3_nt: TGTGCCAGCAGCTTAGCACCCGGGACAGGGCTCTACAATGAGCAGTTCTTC
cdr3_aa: CASSLAPGTGLYNEQFF

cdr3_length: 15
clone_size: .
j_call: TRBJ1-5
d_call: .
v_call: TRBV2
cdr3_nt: TGTGCCAGCAGTGAGTCCAGAAAGTACAATCAGCCCCAGCATTTT
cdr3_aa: CASSESRKYNQPQHF

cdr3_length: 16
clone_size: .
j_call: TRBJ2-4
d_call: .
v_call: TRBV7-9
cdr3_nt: TGTGCCAGCAGCCCCCCTTTGCGTGGACGACAAAACATTCAGTACTTC
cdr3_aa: CASSPPLRGRQNIQYF

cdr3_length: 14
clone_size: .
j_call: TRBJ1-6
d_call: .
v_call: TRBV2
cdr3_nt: TGTGCCAGCAGCGACTCAGGGGTGGGGTCACCCCTCCACTTT
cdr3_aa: CASSDSGVGSPLHF

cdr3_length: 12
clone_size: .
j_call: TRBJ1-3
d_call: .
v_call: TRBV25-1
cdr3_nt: TGTGCCAGCAGCGATTCAGGGCACACCATATATTTT
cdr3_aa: CASSDSGHTIYF

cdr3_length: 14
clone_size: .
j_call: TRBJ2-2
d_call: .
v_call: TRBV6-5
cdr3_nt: TGTGCCAGCAGTTACGACTCAGATGGCGGGGAGCTGTTTTTT
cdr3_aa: CASSYDSDGGELFF

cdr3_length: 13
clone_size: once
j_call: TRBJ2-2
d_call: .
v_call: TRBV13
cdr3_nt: TGTGCCAGCAGCTTAGATAACACCGGGGAGCTGTTTTTT
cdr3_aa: CASSLDNTGELFF

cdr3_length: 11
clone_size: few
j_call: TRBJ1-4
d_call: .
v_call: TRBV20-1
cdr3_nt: TGCAGTGCCGCCGGTGGGGGTCCTTCGTTTTTT
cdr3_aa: CSAAGGGPSFF

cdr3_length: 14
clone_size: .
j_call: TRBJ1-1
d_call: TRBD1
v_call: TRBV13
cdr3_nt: TGTGCCAGCAGCTTAAACAGGGGGAACACTGAAGCTTTCTTT
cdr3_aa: CASSLNRGNTEAFF

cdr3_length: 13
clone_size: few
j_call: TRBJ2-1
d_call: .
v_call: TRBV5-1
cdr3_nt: TGCGCCAGCACCCAGGGGCCTTACAATGAGCAGTTCTTC
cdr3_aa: CASTQGPYNEQFF

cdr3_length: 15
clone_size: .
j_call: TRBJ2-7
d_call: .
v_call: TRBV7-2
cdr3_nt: TGTGCCAGCAGCGCCGTGGGGGGCGCTGAGTACGAGCAGTACTTC
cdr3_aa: CASSAVGGAEYEQYF

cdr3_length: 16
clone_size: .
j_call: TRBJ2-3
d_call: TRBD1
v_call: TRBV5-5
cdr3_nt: TGTGCCAGCGAATATTCCTGGACAGGCATAACAGATACGCAGTATTTT
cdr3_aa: CASEYSWTGITDTQYF

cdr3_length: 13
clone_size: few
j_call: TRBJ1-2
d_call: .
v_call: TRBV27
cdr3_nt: TGTGCCAGCAGCCCGGACCCCCTCGTGGGCTACACCTTC
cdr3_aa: CASSPDPLVGYTF

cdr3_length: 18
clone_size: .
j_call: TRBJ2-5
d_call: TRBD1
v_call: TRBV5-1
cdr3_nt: TGCGCCAGCAGCTCTACCAAATCGCCCGGACAGGGCCAAGAGACCCAGTACTTC
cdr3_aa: CASSSTKSPGQGQETQYF

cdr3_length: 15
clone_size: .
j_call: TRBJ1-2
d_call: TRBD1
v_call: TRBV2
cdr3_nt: TGTGCCACCAAATCCCGGGACAGGGAAGGTCTCGGCTACACCTTC
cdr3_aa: CATKSRDREGLGYTF

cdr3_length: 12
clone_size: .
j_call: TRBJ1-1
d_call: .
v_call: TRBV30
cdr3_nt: TGTGCCTGGAGTCCACACGGGACGGAAGCTTTCTTT
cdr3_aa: CAWSPHGTEAFF

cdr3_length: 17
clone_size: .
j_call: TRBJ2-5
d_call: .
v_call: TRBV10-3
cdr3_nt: TGTGCCATCAGTGAGTCGAATCGTGGAGTTTTCCAAGAGACCCAGTACTTC
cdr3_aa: CAISESNRGVFQETQYF

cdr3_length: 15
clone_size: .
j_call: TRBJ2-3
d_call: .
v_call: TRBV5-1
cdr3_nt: TGCGCCAGCAGCTTGGAAAGGGGCCGGTCTGATACGCAGTATTTT
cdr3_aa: CASSLERGRSDTQYF

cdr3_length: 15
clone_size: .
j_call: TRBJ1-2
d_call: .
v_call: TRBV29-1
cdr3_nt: TGCAGCGTTGAACGGGAGCAACCCTCTAGCTATGGCTACACCTTC
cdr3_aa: CSVEREQPSSYGYTF

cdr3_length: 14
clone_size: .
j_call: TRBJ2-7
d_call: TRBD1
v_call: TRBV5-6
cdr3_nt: TGTGCCAGCAGCTTTGGGACAGGGACCTACGAGCAGTACTTC
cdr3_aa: CASSFGTGTYEQYF

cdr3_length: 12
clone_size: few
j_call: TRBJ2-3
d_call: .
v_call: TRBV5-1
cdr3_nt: TGCGCCAGCAGCTTGGTTCGGGATACGCAGTATTTT
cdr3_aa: CASSLVRDTQYF

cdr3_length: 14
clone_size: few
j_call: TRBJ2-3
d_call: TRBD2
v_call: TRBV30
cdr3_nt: TGTGCCAGCAGCCCGGGGGGGCCTGCAGATACGCAGTATTTT
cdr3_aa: CASSPGGPADTQYF